This TCR beta chain was recorded in a study of T cell responses to AZD1222 COVID-19 vaccine. Some clones are missing from TCRdb's copy, which holds only in-frame ones; the method was immunoSEQ multiplex PCR. The sample has about 150,000 clones; about nine tenths are singletons. In regard to this clone: An end of the junction does not agree with germline; a read error may underlie this.

CDR3 length: 13 amino acids. CDR1 is LGHNA, CDR2 YSLEER, per germline. The sequence derives from an adult who had recovered from COVID-19. The specimen comprised peripheral blood, sampled after recovery from COVID-19. The chain has TRBV4-3 and TRBJ1-2; D not certain. The CDR3 bases are TGCGCCAGCAGCCAAGAATGGGATGCTGTAATCGCCTTC. Translation: CASSQEWDAVIAF.